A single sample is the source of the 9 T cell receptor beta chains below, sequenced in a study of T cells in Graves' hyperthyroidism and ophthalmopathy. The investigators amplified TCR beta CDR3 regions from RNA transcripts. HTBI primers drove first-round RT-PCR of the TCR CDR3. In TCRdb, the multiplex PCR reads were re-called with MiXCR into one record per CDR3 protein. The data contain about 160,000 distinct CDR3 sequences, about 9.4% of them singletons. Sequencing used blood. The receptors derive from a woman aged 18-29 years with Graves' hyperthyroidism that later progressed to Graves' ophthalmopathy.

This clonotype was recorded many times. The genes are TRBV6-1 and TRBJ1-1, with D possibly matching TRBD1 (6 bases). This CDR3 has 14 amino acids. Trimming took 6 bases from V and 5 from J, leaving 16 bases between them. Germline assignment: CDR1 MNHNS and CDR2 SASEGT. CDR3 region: CASSTQGGRTEAFF. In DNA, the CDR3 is TGTGCCAGCAGCACACAGGGAGGGCGTACTGAAGCTTTCTTT.

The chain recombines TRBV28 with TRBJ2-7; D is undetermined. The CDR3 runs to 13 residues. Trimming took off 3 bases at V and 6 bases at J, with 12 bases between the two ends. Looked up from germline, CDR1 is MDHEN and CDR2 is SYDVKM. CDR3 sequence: CASSFSRLGEQYF. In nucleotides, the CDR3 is TGTGCCAGCAGTTTCTCCCGTTTGGGCGAGCAGTACTTC.

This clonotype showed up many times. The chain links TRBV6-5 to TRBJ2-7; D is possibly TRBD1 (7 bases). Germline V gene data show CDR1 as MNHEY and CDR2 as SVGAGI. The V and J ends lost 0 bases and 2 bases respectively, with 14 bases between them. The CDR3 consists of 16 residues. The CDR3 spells CASSYSTRQGAYEQYF. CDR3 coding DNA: TGTGCCAGCAGTTACTCGACTAGACAGGGTGCCTACGAGCAGTACTTC.

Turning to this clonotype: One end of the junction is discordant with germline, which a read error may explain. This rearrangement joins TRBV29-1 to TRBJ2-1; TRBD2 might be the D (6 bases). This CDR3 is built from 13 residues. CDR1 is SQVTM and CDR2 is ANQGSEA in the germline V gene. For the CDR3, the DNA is TGCAGCGCTGAAGAACCCGGGAGCAATGAGCAGTTCTTC. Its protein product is CSAEEPGSNEQFF.

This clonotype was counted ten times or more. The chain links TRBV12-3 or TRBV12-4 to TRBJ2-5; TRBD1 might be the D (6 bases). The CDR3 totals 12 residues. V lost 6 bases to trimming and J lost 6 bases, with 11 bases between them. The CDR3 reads CASRSGEKTQYF. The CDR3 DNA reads TGTGCCAGCAGGTCAGGGGAGAAGACCCAGTACTTC.

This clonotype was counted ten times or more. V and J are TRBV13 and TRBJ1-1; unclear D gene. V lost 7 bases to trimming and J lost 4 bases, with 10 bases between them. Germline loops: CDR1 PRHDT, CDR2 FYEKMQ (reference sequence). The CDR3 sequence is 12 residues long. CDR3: CASKRAGTEAFF. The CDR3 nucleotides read TGTGCCAGCAAACGGGCGGGCACTGAAGCTTTCTTT.

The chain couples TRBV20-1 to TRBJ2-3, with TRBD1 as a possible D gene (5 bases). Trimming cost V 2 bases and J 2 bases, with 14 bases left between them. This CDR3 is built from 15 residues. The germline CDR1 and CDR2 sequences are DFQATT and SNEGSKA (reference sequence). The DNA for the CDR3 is TGCAGTGCTAGAAACTCAGGGCCCGTCACAGATACGCAGTATTTT. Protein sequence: CSARNSGPVTDTQYF.

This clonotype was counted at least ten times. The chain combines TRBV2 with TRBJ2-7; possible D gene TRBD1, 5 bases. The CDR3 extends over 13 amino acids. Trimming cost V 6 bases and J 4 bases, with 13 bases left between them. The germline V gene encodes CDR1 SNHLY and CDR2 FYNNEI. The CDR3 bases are TGTGCCAGCAGCGACGAAACAGGATACGAGCAGTACTTC. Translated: CASSDETGYEQYF.

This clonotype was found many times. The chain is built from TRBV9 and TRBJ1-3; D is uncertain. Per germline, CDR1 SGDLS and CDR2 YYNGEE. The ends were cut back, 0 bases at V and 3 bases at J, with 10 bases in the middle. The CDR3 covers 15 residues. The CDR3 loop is CASSVAETRGNTIYF. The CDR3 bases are TGTGCCAGCAGCGTAGCTGAGACGCGTGGAAACACCATATATTTT.